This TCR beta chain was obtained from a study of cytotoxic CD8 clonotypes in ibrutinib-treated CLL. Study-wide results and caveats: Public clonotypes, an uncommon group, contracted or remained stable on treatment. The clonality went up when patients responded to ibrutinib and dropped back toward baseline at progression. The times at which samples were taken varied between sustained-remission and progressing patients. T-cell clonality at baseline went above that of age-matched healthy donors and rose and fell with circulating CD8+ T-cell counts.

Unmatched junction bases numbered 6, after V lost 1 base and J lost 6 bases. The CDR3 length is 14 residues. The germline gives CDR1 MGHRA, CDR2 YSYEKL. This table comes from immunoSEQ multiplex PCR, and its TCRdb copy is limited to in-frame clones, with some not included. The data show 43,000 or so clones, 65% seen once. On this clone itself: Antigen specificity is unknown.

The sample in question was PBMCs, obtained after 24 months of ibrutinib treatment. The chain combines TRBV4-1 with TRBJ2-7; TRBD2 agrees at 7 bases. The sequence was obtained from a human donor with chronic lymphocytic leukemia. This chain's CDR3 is CASSQVAGVLEQYF. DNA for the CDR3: TGCGCCAGCAGCCAAGTTGCGGGAGTGCTCGAGCAGTACTTC.